The 3 T cell receptor beta chains in this list originate from one sample, sequenced in a study of PD-1 blockade in classical Hodgkin lymphoma. Each patient's relapse followed autologous stem cell transplantation, and brentuximab vedotin exposure varied. The method was immunoSEQ multiplex PCR; TCRdb's version includes in-frame clones alone and lacks a portion of them. The sample includes around 20,000 clones, roughly 88% of them seen just once. Sequences were derived from peripheral blood mononuclear cells (PBMCs), sampled before the second cycle of nivolumab. The receptors derive from a human donor with classical Hodgkin lymphoma.

This chain connects TRBV9 to TRBJ2-5; 8 bases agree with TRBD1. Trimming at V came to 0 bases and at J to 1 base, leaving 5 bases not matched to a gene. CDR1 SGDLS and CDR2 YYNGEE come from the germline V gene. The CDR3 runs to 16 residues. Here the CDR3 DNA reads TGTGCCAGCAGCGTAGGAGGGACAGGTATCCAAGAGACCCAGTACTTC. Protein sequence: CASSVGGTGIQETQYF.

The V and J genes are TRBV27 and TRBJ1-1, with 8 bases that match TRBD1. This CDR3 is built from 16 residues. The trim removed 5 bases at V and 1 base at J, leaving 9 bases unmatched. The germline CDR1 and CDR2 sequences are MNHEY and SMNVEV (reference sequence). CDR3 region: CASSQQGARGNTEAFF. For the CDR3, the DNA is TGTGCCAGCAGTCAGCAGGGGGCGCGAGGGAACACTGAAGCTTTCTTT.

As regards this clone: Other DNA sequences from this sample encode an identical CDR3 as well. This sequence joins TRBV5-1 and TRBJ2-1; 9 nucleotides line up with TRBD1. In germline, CDR1 is SGHRS, CDR2 YFSETQ. The CDR3 length is 15 residues. The V segment lost 0 bases and the J segment 7 bases; nucleotides outside the gene matches: 5. In nucleotides, the CDR3 is TGCGCCAGCAGCTTGGCGGGACAGGGTTTAAATGAGCAGTTCTTC. This codes for CASSLAGQGLNEQFF.